This is a list of T cell receptor beta chains from one sample in a study of T cell responses to AZD1222 COVID-19 vaccine. Assay: immunoSEQ multiplex PCR; the TCRdb copy retains only in-frame clones and omits some. The sample carries fewer than 150,000 clones, 85% to 95% recorded once. The sample in question was peripheral blood, obtained on day 0 of AZD1222 vaccination. All receptors derive from an adult in good health. Both conserved end residues are part of each CDR3. The D gene is left open where the match is weak. Rows give clone size only sometimes, using once, few, many, or a class for an expanded clone.

CSVGPKLETQYF TGCAGCGTTGGACCTAAGCTTGAGACCCAGTACTTC TRBV29-1 NA NA TRBJ2-5
CASSIAGGPGTQYF TGTGCCAGTAGTATAGCGGGGGGGCCAGGGACCCAGTACTTC TRBV19 TRBD2 NA TRBJ2-5
CASSTNRAKLFF TGTGCCAGCAGTACTAACCGGGCCAAGCTGTTTTTT TRBV12-3/TRBV12-4 NA NA TRBJ2-2
CASSPGEKLFF TGTGCCAGCAGCCCCGGTGAAAAACTGTTTTTT TRBV7-9 NA NA TRBJ1-4
CASNSLALPGADNYGYTF TGTGCCAGCAACTCCCTCGCCCTCCCGGGGGCCGATAACTATGGCTACACCTTC TRBV9 NA NA TRBJ1-2
CASSLTGGGLEGYTF TGTGCCAGCAGTCTAACCGGGGGCGGATTAGAAGGCTACACCTTC TRBV28 NA NA TRBJ1-2
CASSFGTGDYEQYF TGCGCCAGCAGCTTTGGGACAGGGGACTACGAGCAGTACTTC TRBV5-1 TRBD1 NA TRBJ2-7
CASSRGQITDTQYF TGTGCCAGCAGTCGGGGACAGATCACAGATACGCAGTATTTT TRBV6-2/TRBV6-3 TRBD1 NA TRBJ2-3
CASSQVTGNEQYF TGTGCCAGCAGCCAAGTTACGGGCAACGAGCAGTACTTC TRBV3-1/TRBV3-2 NA NA TRBJ2-7
CASSPGSAMNTEAFF TGTGCCAGCTCACCAGGGTCAGCTATGAACACTGAAGCTTTCTTT TRBV18 NA NA TRBJ1-1
CASSLVPGPSVSEAFF TGTGCCAGCAGCTTGGTCCCGGGACCTAGCGTGTCTGAAGCTTTCTTT TRBV7-2 NA NA TRBJ1-1
CASSERSGGLDTQYF TGTGCCAGCAGTGAAAGGAGCGGCGGTCTTGATACGCAGTATTTT TRBV2 NA NA TRBJ2-3
CASSVDPSGATTDTQYF TGTGCCAGCAGCGTAGACCCTAGCGGGGCGACCACAGATACGCAGTATTTT TRBV9 TRBD2 NA TRBJ2-3
CASELDRGLYGYTF TGTGCCAGCGAACTGGACAGGGGGCTTTATGGCTACACCTTC TRBV6-5 TRBD1 NA TRBJ1-2
CASSFVGSPLHF TGTGCCAGCAGTTTTGTGGGTTCACCCCTCCACTTT TRBV28 NA NA TRBJ1-6
CASTRWLSTDTQYF TGTGCCAGCACCAGGTGGCTTAGCACAGATACGCAGTATTTT TRBV6-5 NA NA TRBJ2-3
CATSSRDRTTEAFF TGTGCCACCAGCAGTAGGGACAGGACCACTGAAGCTTTCTTT TRBV15 TRBD1 NA TRBJ1-1
CVRSFRDTGYHNEQFF TGTGTCAGAAGCTTTCGGGACACCGGATACCACAATGAGCAGTTCTTC TRBV7-5 NA few TRBJ2-1
CASSDEQVYNEQFF TGTGCCAGCAGTGACGAACAGGTTTACAATGAGCAGTTCTTC TRBV25-1 NA NA TRBJ2-1
CASSLVIFNSPLHF TGTGCCAGCAGTTTAGTGATTTTCAATTCACCCCTCCACTTT TRBV27 NA NA TRBJ1-6
CASSYGATRAFF TGTGCCAGCAGTTACGGTGCGACACGAGCTTTCTTT TRBV6-2/TRBV6-3 NA NA TRBJ1-1
CASSQDQRGDNYGYTF TGCGCCAGCAGCCAAGATCAAAGAGGGGACAACTATGGCTACACCTTC TRBV4-3 NA NA TRBJ1-2
CASSVGAGFSYNEQFF TGTGCCAGCAGCGTAGGAGCGGGGTTCTCCTACAATGAGCAGTTCTTC TRBV9 TRBD2 NA TRBJ2-1
CARQVGPEAFF TGTGCCCGTCAGGTGGGTCCCGAAGCTTTCTTT TRBV30 NA NA TRBJ1-1
CASTSRLSGAAEAFF TGTGCCAGCACCTCCAGGTTGAGTGGGGCCGCTGAAGCTTTCTTT TRBV6-5 NA NA TRBJ1-1
CASSLESSLVTNEKLFF TGTGCCAGCAGCTTAGAATCGAGTTTGGTAACTAATGAAAAACTGTTTTTT TRBV7-2 NA once TRBJ1-4
CASSNPGAYSNQPQHF TGTGCCAGTAGTAACCCCGGAGCGTATAGCAATCAGCCCCAGCATTTT TRBV19 NA NA TRBJ1-5
CASSYRDARFEKLFF TGTGCCAGCAGCTATCGGGACGCAAGATTCGAAAAACTGTTTTTT TRBV2 NA NA TRBJ1-4
CASSLEMDSPLHF TGTGCCAGCAGCTTAGAAATGGATTCACCCCTCCACTTT TRBV7-2 NA NA TRBJ1-6
CASSRGLAGGRRAYEQYF TGTGCCAGCAGCCGCGGACTAGCGGGAGGTCGGAGGGCCTACGAGCAGTACTTC TRBV3-1/TRBV3-2 TRBD2 NA TRBJ2-7
CASSQRSGGALGELFF TGTGCCAGCAGCCAACGTAGCGGGGGAGCCCTCGGGGAGCTGTTTTTT TRBV5-4 TRBD2 NA TRBJ2-2
CASSVFSGTAPPYEQYF TGTGCCAGCAGTGTTTTTTCCGGGACCGCGCCTCCCTACGAGCAGTACTTC TRBV6-1 NA NA TRBJ2-7
CASSPGGNRDRGSYEQYF TGTGCCAGCAGCCCAGGGGGTAATCGGGACAGGGGATCCTACGAGCAGTACTTC TRBV13 TRBD1 NA TRBJ2-7
CASSVGLWGEQYF TGTGCCAGCAGTGTAGGGTTATGGGGAGAGCAGTACTTC TRBV2 NA NA TRBJ2-7
CASSLNSGGPNTDTQYF TGTGCCAGCAGCTTAAATAGCGGGGGGCCAAACACAGATACGCAGTATTTT TRBV7-9 TRBD2 NA TRBJ2-3
CASSLGRQTYEQYF TGTGCCAGCAGTTTAGGCCGGCAGACCTACGAGCAGTACTTC TRBV6-2/TRBV6-3 NA once TRBJ2-7
CASSLEGEGIQYF TGTGCCAGCAGCTTGGAGGGTGAGGGCATTCAGTACTTC TRBV7-9 NA NA TRBJ2-4
CAWRGMVSYNEQFF TGTGCCTGGAGGGGGATGGTCTCCTACAATGAGCAGTTCTTC TRBV30 NA NA TRBJ2-1
CASSLFIGETQYF TGTGCCAGCAGTTTATTTATCGGGGAGACCCAGTACTTC TRBV27 NA NA TRBJ2-5
CASTLENRNTIYF TGTGCCAGCACCCTAGAAAATCGAAACACCATATATTTT TRBV12-3/TRBV12-4 NA NA TRBJ1-3